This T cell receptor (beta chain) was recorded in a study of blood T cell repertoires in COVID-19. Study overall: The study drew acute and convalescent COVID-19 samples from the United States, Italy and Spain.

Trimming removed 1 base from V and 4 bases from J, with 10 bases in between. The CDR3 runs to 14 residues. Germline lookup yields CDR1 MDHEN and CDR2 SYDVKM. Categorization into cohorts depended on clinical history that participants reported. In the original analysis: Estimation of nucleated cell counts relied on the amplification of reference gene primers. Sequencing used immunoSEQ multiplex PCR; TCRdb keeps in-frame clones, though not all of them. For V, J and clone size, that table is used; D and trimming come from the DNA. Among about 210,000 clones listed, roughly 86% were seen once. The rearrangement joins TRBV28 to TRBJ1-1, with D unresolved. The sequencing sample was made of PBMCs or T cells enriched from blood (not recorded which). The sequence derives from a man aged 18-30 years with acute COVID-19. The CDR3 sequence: CASSLLNRGTEAFF. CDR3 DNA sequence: TGTGCCAGCAGTTTATTGAATCGGGGCACTGAAGCTTTCTTT.